Reported below is one TCR beta chain. What it binds is unknown. From germline, CDR1 is SGHRS and CDR2 YFSETQ. The CDR3 runs 15 residues. Trimming pared 4 bases from V and 2 bases from J, leaving 15 bases between. These data are taken from a study of shared clonotypes between healthy human individuals. Study background: Each donor's CD8 memory used one plate, CD8 naive two, each CD4 subset three. Study-wide points: Estimated richness was generally greater in naive than memory subsets.

Per the authors' pipeline: ImmunoSEQ supplied junction-only sequences lacking quality scores, so filtering was different. Sequencing was performed with immunoSEQ multiplex PCR; in TCRdb, only in-frame clones are kept and a portion is missing. Clone size and the V and J calls come from that table; the DNA yielded D and trimming. Of under 2,000,000 clones listed, approximately 94% are singletons. Only CD45RO-negative cells positively selected for CCR7 counted as naive CD8 cells, so terminally differentiated effector memory CD45RA+ cells were excluded. Caucasian adults living in Nashville, Tennessee, provided all samples.

The sample consisted of naive CD8+ T cells sorted from blood. The origin of this receptor is a man aged 18-30 years in good health. This chain connects TRBV5-1 to TRBJ1-2; D possibly corresponds to TRBD1 (5 bases). CDR3 bases: TGCGCCAGCAGCCCCGCCGGCGGGGGAAACTATGGCTACACCTTC. Translation gives CASSPAGGGNYGYTF.